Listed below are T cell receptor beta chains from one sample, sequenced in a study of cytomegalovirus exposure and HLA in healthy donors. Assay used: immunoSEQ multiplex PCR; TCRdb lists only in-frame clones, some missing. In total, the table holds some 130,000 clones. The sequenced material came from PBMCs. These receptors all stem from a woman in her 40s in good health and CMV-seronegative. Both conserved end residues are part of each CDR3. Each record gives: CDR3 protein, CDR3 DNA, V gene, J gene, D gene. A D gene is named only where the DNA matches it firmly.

CASSLGTSGQETQYF,TGCGCCAGCAGCTTGGGCACTAGCGGACAAGAGACCCAGTACTTC,TRBV5-1,TRBJ2-5,TRBD2
CASSFYLNTEAFF,TGTGCCAGCAGCTTTTACTTGAACACTGAAGCTTTCTTT,TRBV7-2,TRBJ1-1,.
CASRWGRGTEAFF,TGTGCCAGCCGGTGGGGGAGGGGCACTGAAGCTTTCTTT,TRBV6-5,TRBJ1-1,.
CASSPRGQRYGYTF,TGTGCCAGCAGTCCACGGGGACAGAGGTATGGCTACACCTTC,TRBV28,TRBJ1-2,TRBD1
CASSGAITRRGGYGYTF,TGTGCCAGCAGTGGAGCGATTACGAGACGGGGAGGCTATGGCTACACCTTC,TRBV6-1,TRBJ1-2,.
CASLRGGGGYTF,TGTGCCAGTCTCCGAGGGGGGGGTGGCTACACCTTC,TRBV6-1,TRBJ1-2,.
CASSRGASNEKLFF,TGTGCCAGCTCCAGGGGCGCATCTAATGAAAAACTGTTTTTT,TRBV19,TRBJ1-4,.
CSVESTGDTQYF,TGCAGCGTTGAGAGTACCGGGGATACGCAGTATTTT,TRBV29-1,TRBJ2-3,.
CASSPTGPNTGELFF,TGTGCCAGTAGTCCGACAGGGCCGAACACCGGGGAGCTGTTTTTT,TRBV19,TRBJ2-2,TRBD1
CASWSGFGYTF,TGTGCCAGCTGGAGTGGGTTCGGCTACACCTTC,TRBV28,TRBJ1-2,.
CASSQDETGALGYTF,TGCGCCAGCAGCCAAGACGAGACAGGGGCTCTTGGCTACACCTTC,TRBV4-3,TRBJ1-2,TRBD1
CASSLKGDSYEQYF,TGTGCCAGCAGCTTGAAGGGGGACTCCTACGAGCAGTACTTC,TRBV5-6,TRBJ2-7,.
CASSPQWAPRGYGYTF,TGTGCCAGCAGCCCCCAATGGGCGCCCCGGGGCTATGGCTACACCTTC,TRBV9,TRBJ1-2,.
CASSQVAGLHWDTQYF,TGTGCCAGCAGCCAAGTCGCAGGGTTGCATTGGGATACGCAGTATTTT,TRBV4-2,TRBJ2-3,.
CASSQVLAGGRVRELFF,TGTGCCAGCAGCCAAGTTCTAGCGGGGGGGCGGGTCAGGGAGCTGTTTTTT,TRBV4-2,TRBJ2-2,TRBD2
CASSPTSGGQPQHF,TGTGCCAGCAGCCCAACTTCGGGGGGTCAGCCCCAGCATTTT,TRBV7-2,TRBJ1-5,.
CASSPEGLEAFF,TGTGCCAGCTCACCGGAGGGCCTCGAAGCTTTCTTT,TRBV18,TRBJ1-1,.
CASSQMLGVGANVLTF,TGTGCCAGCAGCCAAATGTTAGGGGTTGGGGCCAACGTCCTGACTTTC,TRBV4-2,TRBJ2-6,.
CASSRDAGNTEAFF,TGTGCCAGCAGTCGTGACGCAGGGAACACTGAAGCTTTCTTT,TRBV5-5,TRBJ1-1,.
CASSYSDRVLAYEQYF,TGTGCCAGCAGTTACTCCGACAGGGTCCTCGCCTACGAGCAGTACTTC,TRBV6-5,TRBJ2-7,TRBD1
CASRLRGGALDTQYF,TGTGCCAGCAGACTCCGCGGGGGGGCCTTAGATACGCAGTATTTT,TRBV7-3,TRBJ2-3,TRBD2
CASSVDGDEQYF,TGTGCCAGCAGCGTAGACGGTGACGAGCAGTACTTC,TRBV9,TRBJ2-7,.
CASSQEERRLNTEAFF,TGTGCCAGCAGCCAAGAAGAGCGACGGCTAAACACTGAAGCTTTCTTT,TRBV14,TRBJ1-1,.
CASSQASDRVSPAKNIQYF,TGCGCCAGCAGCCAAGCTAGCGACAGGGTCTCCCCAGCCAAAAACATTCAGTACTTC,TRBV4-3,TRBJ2-4,.
CASSFSRQSNQPQHF,TGTGCCAGCAGTTTCTCCAGACAGAGCAATCAGCCCCAGCATTTT,TRBV27,TRBJ1-5,.
CASSQGQGTEAFF,TGTGCCAGCAGCCAGGGCCAAGGAACTGAAGCTTTCTTT,TRBV9,TRBJ1-1,.
CASSPPLLAGFNEQFF,TGTGCCAGCAGTCCGCCCCTCCTAGCGGGGTTCAATGAGCAGTTCTTC,TRBV27,TRBJ2-1,TRBD2
CASSSDQETQYF,TGTGCCAGCAGTTCAGATCAAGAGACCCAGTACTTC,TRBV7-9,TRBJ2-5,.
CASSLGRRASNQPQHF,TGTGCCAGCAGCTTAGGCCGCAGGGCCAGCAATCAGCCCCAGCATTTT,TRBV7-2,TRBJ1-5,.
CASTSGTSYSPLHF,TGTGCCAGCACGTCCGGGACATCATATTCACCCCTCCACTTT,TRBV5-4,TRBJ1-6,.
CASSLGDRGGKLFF,TGTGCCAGCAGCTTGGGGGACAGGGGTGGAAAACTGTTTTTT,TRBV5-5,TRBJ1-4,TRBD1
CASTSGQGHGELFF,TGCGCCAGCACCTCGGGACAGGGTCACGGGGAGCTGTTTTTT,TRBV5-1,TRBJ2-2,TRBD1
CASSDLAGGGQETQYF,TGTGCCAGCAGTGACTTAGCGGGGGGTGGCCAAGAGACCCAGTACTTC,TRBV2,TRBJ2-5,TRBD2
CASSEGQELISYEQYF,TGTGCCAGCAGTGAAGGACAGGAACTCATCTCCTACGAGCAGTACTTC,TRBV25-1,TRBJ2-7,TRBD1
CASSQDTVGRNDGYTF,TGCGCCAGCAGCCAAGATACCGTTGGCAGGAATGATGGCTACACCTTC,TRBV4-3,TRBJ1-2,.
CASSPFRVGGYTF,TGTGCCAGCAGCCCCTTCCGGGTAGGAGGCTACACCTTC,TRBV28,TRBJ1-2,.
CASSASGGASDTQYF,TGTGCCAGCAGTGCTAGCGGGGGGGCCTCAGATACGCAGTATTTT,TRBV6-4,TRBJ2-3,TRBD2